The clone carrying this T cell receptor beta chain was recorded many times. Documented time point: pre-sensitization, week 0. The treatment was: therapeutic diphenylcyclopropenone sensitization with weekly scalp DPC. The data stem from a study of human T cells and chemical hapten exposure. About the study: A mostly female patient group had alopecia areata, totalis or universalis.

The ends were cut back, 1 base at V and 8 bases at J, with 11 bases in the middle. Per germline, CDR1 SGHVS and CDR2 FNYEAQ. The CDR3 is made up of 13 amino acids. TCRdb called the RACE reads again in MiXCR, with one record for every CDR3 protein. The sample includes over 300,000 distinct CDR3 sequences, 5.1% seen only once; the top ten take 2% to 3%. Sample: whole blood, taken in connection with sensitization to the hapten diphenylcyclopropenone (DPC). This sequence originates from a woman aged 45-60 years with alopecia areata. Some clones in this sample may be carry-over from other donors' samples. The V gene is TRBV7-6, the J gene TRBJ1-2; D remains ambiguous. The CDR3 coding sequence is TGTGCCAGCAGCTTAGGGACCGGAGGGGGCTACACCTTC. Translating it yields CASSLGTGGGYTF.